This entry is about one T cell receptor beta chain. Measured with immunoSEQ multiplex PCR; TCRdb has only the in-frame clones, and not every one. The table includes 95,000 to 100,000 clones, roughly 90% detected once. This specimen comes from a study of control samples from healthy donors and cancer patients. The CDR3 runs 15 residues. CDR1 and CDR2 from the germline V gene are GTSNPN and SVGIG (reference sequence). Trimming shortened V by 0 bases and J by 3 bases, and 15 bases separated the two germline ends. The sequence came from a man aged 30 to 45 in good health. Sequencing used blood. The rearrangement uses TRBV30 and TRBJ2-7; D may match TRBD1 or TRBD2 (5 bases each). In nucleotides, the CDR3 is TGTGCCTGGAGTGTAAAAGGGGTAGAGGGCTACGAGCAGTACTTC. It codes for CAWSVKGVEGYEQYF. Full variable domain (remainder filled in from reference TRBV30 and TRBJ2-7): SQTIHQWPATLVQPVGSPLSLECTVEGTSNPNLYWYRQAAGRGLQLLFYSVGIGQISSEVPQNLSASRPQDRQFILSSKKLLLSDSGFYLCAWSVKGVEGYEQYFGPGTRLTVT.